This T cell receptor (beta chain) was recovered during a study of blood T cell repertoires in COVID-19. Study information: The United States, Italy and Spain were the sources of the acute and convalescent COVID-19 samples. PBMCs, B-cell-depleted T cells, or T cells were the source of the cDNA or gDNA that made up the material.

The method was immunoSEQ multiplex PCR; TCRdb's version includes in-frame clones alone and lacks a portion of them. Altogether about 140,000 clones are present, roughly 90% being singletons, with the ten largest covering over 9.5%. This CDR3 is built from 14 residues. From germline, CDR1 is SGHRS and CDR2 YFSETQ. The V end was cut by 0 bases, the J end by 6 bases, with 9 bases between. Sequenced: peripheral blood. The chain recombines TRBV5-1 with TRBJ2-2; TRBD1 might be the D (6 bases). The source of this sequence is a man between 50 and 59 years old with active or convalescent COVID-19. CDR3 nucleotides: TGCGCCAGCAGCTTGGGGGGGCGCGCCGGGGAGCTGTTTTTT. Amino acid sequence: CASSLGGRAGELFF.